These T cell receptor beta chains were read from a single sample in a study of CD8+ T cells in alopecia areata. This table comes from immunoSEQ multiplex PCR, and its TCRdb copy is limited to in-frame clones, with some not included. The table shows about 150,000 clones, with more than 45% occurring only once. The sequenced sample was CD8+ T cells sorted from blood, obtained at week 0. The receptors stem from a human donor with alopecia areata. The CDR3 runs from the conserved cysteine through the conserved F or W. D genes are given only for firm matches. Clone size, where shown, is once, few, many, or a class for clones that have expanded.

V gene	J gene	D gene	CDR3 length	clone size	CDR3 DNA	CDR3 protein
TRBV11-2	TRBJ2-3	.	13	.	TGTGCCAGCAGCTCCCGCACCACAGATACGCAGTATTTT	CASSSRTTDTQYF
TRBV30	TRBJ1-1	.	15	few	TGTGCCTGGAGTTCCTCTGGTTCGGTAAACACTGAAGCTTTCTTT	CAWSSSGSVNTEAFF
TRBV5-6	TRBJ2-7	.	16	.	TGTGCCAGCAGGGAAGGACAAAACTTAGACCCCTACGAGCAGTACTTC	CASREGQNLDPYEQYF
TRBV5-1	TRBJ1-1	TRBD1	11	few	TGCGCCAGTGGCCGGGGACAGGAAGCTTTCTTT	CASGRGQEAFF
TRBV6-6	TRBJ2-1	.	13	few	TGTGCCAGCGACGCTAGCTCCTACAATGAGCAGTTCTTC	CASDASSYNEQFF
TRBV27	TRBJ2-2	.	14	few	TGTGCCAGCAGGAAGGGACCTTACACCGGGGAGCTGTTTTTT	CASRKGPYTGELFF
TRBV4-1	TRBJ2-7	.	16	few	TGCGCCAGCAGCCCACAAGCAAGGTTAGACTCCTACGAGCAGTACTTC	CASSPQARLDSYEQYF
TRBV10-3	TRBJ2-5	TRBD1	15	.	TGTGCCATCAGGATTTCGGGACAGGAGGGAGAGACCCAGTACTTC	CAIRISGQEGETQYF
TRBV19	TRBJ1-1	.	12	few	TGTGCCAGTTTTGGTAGGGACACTGAAGCTTTCTTT	CASFGRDTEAFF
TRBV4-3	TRBJ2-1	.	15	.	TGCGCCAGCAGCCAAGTTAGACAAGCCGACAATGAGCAGTTCTTC	CASSQVRQADNEQFF
TRBV30	TRBJ1-1	.	13	.	TGTGCCTGGAGTGTGAGTAGAAACACTGAAGCTTTCTTT	CAWSVSRNTEAFF
TRBV6-6	TRBJ2-3	TRBD2	15	.	TGTGCCAGCAGTTACTACGGGGGGGGCACAGATACGCAGTATTTT	CASSYYGGGTDTQYF
TRBV7-9	TRBJ1-1	.	13	once	TGTGCCAGCAGCGTCACAGAGAACACTGAAGCTTTCTTT	CASSVTENTEAFF
TRBV27	TRBJ1-2	TRBD1	17	once	TGTGCCAGCAGTTCCCTCCCCGCAGACAGGGGATTGGGTGGCTACACCTTC	CASSSLPADRGLGGYTF
TRBV5-1	TRBJ2-1	TRBD1	13	.	TGCGCCAGCAGACCGGGACAGAGAAATGAGCAGTTCTTC	CASRPGQRNEQFF
TRBV9	TRBJ1-1	TRBD1	15	few	TGTGCCAGCAGCTCAATCGACAGGGGGAGGACTGAAGCTTTCTTT	CASSSIDRGRTEAFF
TRBV4-3	TRBJ1-6	.	15	.	TGCGCCAGCAGCCAACGCGGACAGAACGGTTCACCCCTCCACTTT	CASSQRGQNGSPLHF
TRBV9	TRBJ2-5	.	15	.	TGTGCCAGCAGCGTAGGGTCCGGTGCGGAAGAGACCCAGTACTTC	CASSVGSGAEETQYF
TRBV15	TRBJ2-5	.	13	.	TGTGCCACCAGCACCATAGAACAAGAGACCCAGTACTTC	CATSTIEQETQYF
TRBV2	TRBJ2-7	.	11	.	TGTGCCAGACAGGTCTCCTACGAGCAGTACTTC	CARQVSYEQYF
TRBV19	TRBJ1-1	TRBD1	11	few	TGTGCCAGCGCTACAGGGGGTGAAGCTTTCTTT	CASATGGEAFF
TRBV29-1	TRBJ1-3	.	11	.	TGCAGCGTTGGGGATGGAAACACCATATATTTT	CSVGDGNTIYF
TRBV30	TRBJ2-7	.	13	.	TGTGCCTGGAGTGTCGGGACAACCTACGAGCAGTACTTC	CAWSVGTTYEQYF
TRBV2	TRBJ1-6	.	14	.	TGTGCCAGCAGTGCTCGGGGGAGGAATTCACCCCTCCACTTT	CASSARGRNSPLHF
TRBV10-2	TRBJ2-5	TRBD2	15	.	TGCGCCAGCAGTCCGGGGCTAGCGGGGCAAGAGACCCAGTACTTC	CASSPGLAGQETQYF
TRBV7-3	TRBJ1-4	.	15	.	TGTGCCAGCAGCTTAGGGATGGGAACTAATGAAAAACTGTTTTTT	CASSLGMGTNEKLFF
TRBV25-1	TRBJ1-4	TRBD1	11	few	TGTGCCAGCACACAGGGGGAAAAACTGTTTTTT	CASTQGEKLFF
TRBV7-8	TRBJ2-1	.	12	few	TGTGCCAGCAGCGGACTGACGGGTGAGCAGTTCTTC	CASSGLTGEQFF
TRBV11-2	TRBJ2-3	.	11	.	TGTGCCAGCAGCTTTTCAGATACGCAGTATTTT	CASSFSDTQYF
TRBV7-2	TRBJ1-2	.	12	few	TGTGCCAGCAGCGCGAAGAAATATGGCTACACCTTC	CASSAKKYGYTF
TRBV28	TRBJ1-1	.	14	.	TGTGCCAGCAGTTCCTACAGGGATAACACTGAAGCTTTCTTT	CASSSYRDNTEAFF
TRBV29-1	TRBJ2-2	.	14	few	TGCAGCGTCTGGGGGCAGCGAGACACCGGGGAGCTGTTTTTT	CSVWGQRDTGELFF
TRBV4-2	TRBJ2-6	TRBD1	16	.	TGTGCCAGCAGCCAATCAACAGGGGTCGGGGCCAACGTCCTGACTTTC	CASSQSTGVGANVLTF
TRBV29-1	TRBJ2-1	.	14	few	TGCAGCGTTGAGGTTCCAGGGAAATACAATGAGCAGTTCTTC	CSVEVPGKYNEQFF
TRBV6-5	TRBJ2-1	TRBD1	14	.	TGTGCCAGCAGTATGGGACAGTCCTACAATGAGCAGTTCTTC	CASSMGQSYNEQFF
TRBV7-9	TRBJ2-3	.	15	.	TGTGCCAGCAGCCCACTACAGGATAGCACAGATACGCAGTATTTT	CASSPLQDSTDTQYF
TRBV13	TRBJ1-5	.	12	.	TGTGCGACTCAGGGCCGGACTCAGCCCCAGCATTTT	CATQGRTQPQHF
TRBV6-1	TRBJ1-1	.	10	.	TGTGCCAGCAGGAACCCTGAAGCTTTCTTT	CASRNPEAFF
TRBV30	TRBJ1-1	.	13	.	TGTGCCTGGAGGGTGGGGTCAGGCACTGAAGCTTTCTTT	CAWRVGSGTEAFF
TRBV6-5	TRBJ1-5	.	14	.	TGTGCCAGCAGTTCCCAAGCAGGAGGACAGCCCCAGCATTTT	CASSSQAGGQPQHF
TRBV30	TRBJ2-7	TRBD1	13	.	TGTGCCTCTTCGCAGGACAGGGACGACGAGCAGTACTTC	CASSQDRDDEQYF
TRBV14	TRBJ2-7	.	13	.	TGTGCCAGCAGCCAGACAGGAGGGGACGAGCAGTACTTC	CASSQTGGDEQYF
TRBV11-2	TRBJ2-2	.	17	.	TGTGCCAGCAGCTTAGTTGGGGAATTCGCGAACACCGGGGAGCTGTTTTTT	CASSLVGEFANTGELFF
TRBV20-1	TRBJ1-1	.	11	few	TGCAGTGCGAGAAGGGGGGCAGGGGCTTTCTTT	CSARRGAGAFF
TRBV5-1	TRBJ1-1	.	14	.	TGCGCCAGCAGCTTCTCGGACTTGAACACTGAAGCTTTCTTT	CASSFSDLNTEAFF
TRBV29-1	TRBJ2-1	.	12	.	TGCAGCGTTGGGACAGAGGACAATGAGCAGTTCTTC	CSVGTEDNEQFF